The rows below give T cell receptor beta chains drawn from one sample of a study of spatial heterogeneity in lung cancer. TCRdb processed the 5' RACE reads anew with MiXCR; each CDR3 protein has one entry. Of 85,000 to 100,000 distinct CDR3 sequences listed, roughly 12% are singletons. The specimen comprised PBMCs, sampled at surgery. The receptors were gathered from a male donor with early-stage non-small cell lung cancer. The CDR3 runs from the conserved cysteine through the conserved F or W. The D gene is left open where the match is weak. Expanded clones get a size class; other rows say once, few or many, or leave the size out.

>TRBV9|.|many|TRBJ1-1
TGTGCCAGCAGCGTAGGGGAGACTGAAGCTTTCTTT
CASSVGETEAFF
>TRBV12-3/TRBV12-4|.|.|TRBJ1-6
TGTGCCAGCAGTCCCGGAAGTTCGTCGACCCTCCACTTT
CASSPGSSSTLHF
>TRBV11-2|TRBD2|few|TRBJ2-3
TGTGCCAGCAGCTTACCTCTAGCGGGAGCGTATAAAGATACGCAGTATTTT
CASSLPLAGAYKDTQYF
>TRBV18|TRBD2|few|TRBJ2-3
TGTGCCAGCTCAGACCAGTCTCTAGCGGGCAATGGTTGGAATACGCAGTATTTT
CASSDQSLAGNGWNTQYF
>TRBV7-9|.|few|TRBJ2-3
TGTGCCAGCAGCCACAACGGCCCCACAGATACGCAGTATTTT
CASSHNGPTDTQYF
>TRBV28|.|.|TRBJ1-3
TGTGCCAGCGGCGGACGGTTTACCTCTGGAAACACCATATATTTT
CASGGRFTSGNTIYF
>TRBV6-5|TRBD2|.|TRBJ2-3
TGTGCCAGCAGCCGAATGACTAGCGGGGGGGCCGGAGATACGCAGTATTTT
CASSRMTSGGAGDTQYF
>TRBV20-1|TRBD1|.|TRBJ1-5
TGCAGTGCTAGAGACGCCGGGACAGGGAATCAGCCCCAGCATTTT
CSARDAGTGNQPQHF
>TRBV9|TRBD1|few|TRBJ2-7
TGTGCCAGCAGGACAGGGGACACCGAGGACGAGCAGTACTTC
CASRTGDTEDEQYF
>TRBV3-1|.|many|TRBJ2-1
TGTGCCAGCAGCCTAGGGCCCTGGGATGAGCAGTTCTTC
CASSLGPWDEQFF
>TRBV7-2|.|.|TRBJ2-7
TGTGCCAGCAGCTCGAGATTTAGGGAGCAGTACTTC
CASSSRFREQYF
>TRBV12-3/TRBV12-4|TRBD1|.|TRBJ1-4
TGTGCCAGCAACCGCCGGGACAGGGGACGGGAAAAACTGTTTTTT
CASNRRDRGREKLFF
>TRBV24-1|.|.|TRBJ2-3
TGTGCCACCAGTGATTGGGACCTGGGAGCGCAGTATTTT
CATSDWDLGAQYF
>TRBV6-2/TRBV6-3|TRBD2|many|TRBJ2-1
TGTGCCAGCAGTTACCCCAGCGGGAGGGATGGGAATGAGCAGTTCTTC
CASSYPSGRDGNEQFF
>TRBV7-2|TRBD2|few|TRBJ2-1
TGTGCCAGCAGCTTAAGGCTAGCGGGAGGCCTGGGGAATGAGCAGTTCTTC
CASSLRLAGGLGNEQFF
>TRBV7-9|TRBD1|few|TRBJ2-7
TGTGCCAGCAGCTCGACAGGGCTGCACCTCTACGAGCAGTACTTC
CASSSTGLHLYEQYF
>TRBV10-3|.|.|TRBJ2-7
TGTGCCATCAGAGACGGGGTGATCTACGAGCAGTACTTC
CAIRDGVIYEQYF
>TRBV20-1|.|few|TRBJ2-6
TGCAGTGCCCTAGATTCTGGGGCCAACGTCCTGACTTTC
CSALDSGANVLTF
>TRBV28|.|.|TRBJ1-1
TGTGCCAGCAGTTCCCGGACGCAGGTGAACACTGAAGCTTTCTTT
CASSSRTQVNTEAFF
>TRBV6-5|.|.|TRBJ2-7
TGTGCCAGCACTCCCAACGGACATGCCCCCTACGAGCAGTACTTC
CASTPNGHAPYEQYF
>TRBV7-2|.|few|TRBJ1-3
TGTGCCAGCAGCTTCGCGCTGGGGACCGGAAACACCATATATTTT
CASSFALGTGNTIYF
>TRBV7-9|.|few|TRBJ1-3
TGTGCCAGCAGCTTAGTACACGCAGGGGTCGCTGGAAACACCATATATTTT
CASSLVHAGVAGNTIYF
>TRBV7-9|TRBD2|.|TRBJ2-7
TGTGCCAGCAGCTACCCTAGCGGGGGTTCCTACGAGCAGTACTTC
CASSYPSGGSYEQYF
>TRBV28|.|once|TRBJ2-2
TGTGCCAGCAGCTCCACTAGGCCTCCCGGGGAGCTGTTTTTT
CASSSTRPPGELFF
>TRBV7-9|TRBD1|.|TRBJ2-7
TGTGCCAGCAGCCGAGCCGGACAGGGCTACGAGCAGTACTTC
CASSRAGQGYEQYF
>TRBV12-3/TRBV12-4|.|.|TRBJ1-2
TGTGCCAGCAGTTTAGCGCCTGCTGGCGGCTACACCTTC
CASSLAPAGGYTF
>TRBV12-3/TRBV12-4|.|few|TRBJ2-2
TGTGCCAGCAGTACCGGGACAAACACCGGGGAGCTGTTTTTT
CASSTGTNTGELFF
>TRBV5-1|.|.|TRBJ1-6
TGCGCCAGCAGCTTGGCCCTCTCGACGGGAGATAATTCACCCCTCCACTTT
CASSLALSTGDNSPLHF
>TRBV7-9|.|.|TRBJ2-3
TGTGCCAGCAGCCCCGACAGGTTCACAGATACGCAGTATTTT
CASSPDRFTDTQYF
>TRBV5-1|TRBD1|.|TRBJ1-4
TGCGCCAGCAGCGCGCAGGGACAGTTAAATGAAAAACTGTTTTTT
CASSAQGQLNEKLFF
>TRBV30|TRBD1|few|TRBJ2-7
TGTGCCTGGAGTGTAGGGGGGACAGGGCCCTACGAGCAGTACTTC
CAWSVGGTGPYEQYF
>TRBV4-3|TRBD1|.|TRBJ1-4
TGCGCCAGCAGCCCCAATCTGGGACAGGCAAATGAAAAACTGTTTTTT
CASSPNLGQANEKLFF
>TRBV5-4|TRBD1|many|TRBJ2-5
TGTGCCAGCAGCTTGGCAGGGGGAAAGGAGACCCAGTACTTC
CASSLAGGKETQYF
>TRBV29-1|.|many|TRBJ2-3
TGCAGTGTGAGGGTCACAGATACGCAGTATTTT
CSVRVTDTQYF
>TRBV15|.|.|TRBJ1-1
TGTGCCACCAGCAGAGCGGTGGGAAGCACTGAAGCTTTCTTT
CATSRAVGSTEAFF
>TRBV19|.|.|TRBJ1-3
TGTGCCAGTAGTTCCTCGGGGACCCCTGGAAACACCATATATTTT
CASSSSGTPGNTIYF
>TRBV28|TRBD2|.|TRBJ2-7
TGTGCCAGCAGTCTTATAGCGGGGGACCGAGCCCCCTACGAGCAGTACTTC
CASSLIAGDRAPYEQYF
>TRBV15|.|few|TRBJ2-5
TGTGCCACCAGCAGAGATTCATTGCCGAAAGAGACCCAGTACTTC
CATSRDSLPKETQYF
>TRBV4-1|.|.|TRBJ2-7
TGCGCCAGCAGCCAAGAGGCACAGACCTACGAGCAGTACTTC
CASSQEAQTYEQYF
>TRBV29-1|.|many|TRBJ2-2
TGCAGCGTTGGTTTAGCCGGGGAGCTGTTTTTT
CSVGLAGELFF
>TRBV4-1|.|.|TRBJ2-2
TGCGCCAGCAGCCAAGAGGTTGCGTTTAGAGGGGAGCTGTTTTTT
CASSQEVAFRGELFF
>TRBV20-1|.|few|TRBJ2-5
TGCAGTGCTAGAGGACCCAATCCCAGAGGGGTTCAAGAGACCCAGTACTTC
CSARGPNPRGVQETQYF
>TRBV4-1|.|many|TRBJ1-5
TGCGCCAGCAGTCCCAACACCCCCGGGGATGGGCAGCCCCAGCATTTT
CASSPNTPGDGQPQHF